One sample yielded the 28 T cell receptor beta chains listed below, sequenced in a study of cytomegalovirus exposure and HLA in healthy donors. 13 Jbeta primers and 60 Vbeta primers were used for the PCR. Sequencing was performed with immunoSEQ multiplex PCR; in TCRdb, only in-frame clones are kept and a portion is missing. The sample yields about 200,000 clones, approximately 70% seen once. The sequencing input was PBMCs. Receptor source: a woman in her 30s in good health and CMV-seronegative.

Written as DNA, the CDR3 is TGTGCCAGCAGTTGGACAGGGAACATGAACACTGAAGCTTTCTTT. Translated: CASSWTGNMNTEAFF. The V and J genes are TRBV27 and TRBJ1-1; 8 bases map to TRBD1. CDR3 length: 15 residues. The J segment lost 0 bases and the V segment lost 4 bases, leaving 4 bases of the junction unmatched. From germline, CDR1 is MNHEY and CDR2 SMNVEV (reference sequence).

This rearrangement joins TRBV6-5 to TRBJ1-5; D is ambiguous. Germline V gives CDR1 MNHEY, CDR2 SVGAGI. The CDR3 runs 13 residues. Trimming stripped 0 bases from V and 4 bases from J, with 4 bases between. DNA for the CDR3: TGTGCCAGCAGTTACTCGGCAAATCAGCCCCAGCATTTT. Translation: CASSYSANQPQHF.

V gene TRBV4-1 combines with J gene TRBJ2-5; TRBD1 is a possible D gene (5 bases). V dropped 1 base and J dropped 2 bases, with 8 bases sitting between them. The CDR3 is 14 amino acids. Germline V gene data show CDR1 as MGHRA and CDR2 as YSYEKL. In DNA form, the CDR3 reads TGCGCCAGCAGCCAAGGACAGATACAAGAGACCCAGTACTTC. It encodes CASSQGQIQETQYF.

J is TRBJ2-7 and V is TRBV11-3; no clear D. Germline CDR1 is SGHNT and CDR2 is YENEEA. V was pared by 3 bases and J by 5 bases, with 11 bases between. The length of the CDR3 is 13 residues. The DNA of the CDR3 is TGTGCCAGCAGCTTCGAGGCTACGGACGAGCAGTACTTC. Translating it yields CASSFEATDEQYF.

The chain combines TRBV9 with TRBJ2-3; D is undetermined. Germline-derived CDR1 and CDR2 are SGDLS and YYNGEE. CDR3 length equals 14 residues. The germline V and J ends were trimmed by 1 base and 0 bases, with 6 bases remaining between them. The CDR3 DNA reads TGTGCCAGCAGCGTATACGGGAGCACAGATACGCAGTATTTT. Translated, it gives CASSVYGSTDTQYF.

There are a few counts of this clone. The J gene is TRBJ2-2, the V gene TRBV5-1; a possible D gene is TRBD2 (5 bases). The CDR3 spans 14 residues. The V gene's germline CDR1 is SGHRS and CDR2 YFSETQ. V was trimmed by 6 bases and J by 1 base, leaving 10 bases between them. CDR3 sequence reads: CASTNRENTGELFF. The DNA of the CDR3 is TGCGCCAGCACTAACCGGGAGAACACCGGGGAGCTGTTTTTT. The full variable domain, in which reference TRBV5-1 and TRBJ2-2 provide the parts outside the CDR3, is KAGVTQTPRYLIKTRGQQVTLSCSPISGHRSVSWYQQTPGQGLQFLFEYFSETQRNKGNFPGRFSGRQFSNSRSEMNVSTLELGDSALYLCASTNRENTGELFFGEGSRLTVL.

V is TRBV9 and J is TRBJ1-2; D uncertain. This CDR3 is 15 amino acids long. CDR1 and CDR2 (germline): SGDLS, YYNGEE. Trimming took 0 bases from V and 8 from J, leaving 17 bases between them. The CDR3 sequence is CASSVAEGSLGGYTF. The DNA of the CDR3 is TGTGCCAGCAGCGTAGCAGAGGGCTCCCTCGGGGGCTACACCTTC. The variable domain in full, completed from reference TRBV9 and TRBJ1-2, reads DSGVTQTPKHLITATGQRVTLRCSPRSGDLSVYWYQQSLDQGLQFLIQYYNGEERAKGNILERFSAQQFPDLHSELNLSSLELGDSALYFCASSVAEGSLGGYTFGSGTRLTVV.

The rearrangement joins TRBV15 to TRBJ1-5, with D tentatively TRBD1 (5 bases). From germline, CDR1 is LNHNV and CDR2 YYDKDF (reference sequence). This CDR3 contains 16 residues. The V end was cut by 8 bases, the J end by 7 bases, with 24 bases between. This chain's CDR3 is CATSMRGFQEHQPQHF. The CDR3 coding sequence is TGTGCCACCTCTATGCGGGGGTTTCAGGAGCACCAGCCCCAGCATTTT.

CDR3 nucleotides: TGTGCCAGCTCCCCTGACAGGGGCGGTCAGCCCCAGCATTTT. Encoded protein: CASSPDRGGQPQHF. V and J are TRBV5-4 and TRBJ1-5; 8 bases agree with TRBD1. V trimming: 7 bases; J trimming: 6 bases; junction bases outside the gene matches: 9. The CDR3 is 14 residues long. Germline V gives CDR1 SGHNT, CDR2 YYREEE (reference sequence).

The chain carries TRBV11-2 and TRBJ1-1; no definite D call. The CDR3 is 14 amino acids. Germline V gene lookup returns CDR1 SGHAT and CDR2 FQNNGV. With 5 bases removed from V and 1 base from J, the gap between germline ends came to 11 bases. The CDR3 here is CASSPNSGNTEAFF. The CDR3 region has the DNA TGTGCCAGCAGCCCAAATTCGGGGAACACTGAAGCTTTCTTT.

J is TRBJ2-2 and V is TRBV27, with 9 nucleotides matching TRBD1. The CDR3 is made up of 16 amino acids. CDR1 is MNHEY and CDR2 is SMNVEV in the germline V gene (reference sequence). Trimming cost V 5 bases and J 4 bases; bases outside gene matches: 8. The CDR3 protein is CASSLDRGISTGELFF. The CDR3 bases are TGTGCCAGCAGTCTCGACAGGGGGATTAGCACCGGGGAGCTGTTTTTT.

The V and J genes are TRBV2 and TRBJ1-2, with 9 bases fitting TRBD1. Germline CDR1 SNHLY, CDR2 FYNNEI. The CDR3 has 13 residues. Trimming took 7 bases from V and 5 from J; bases not matched to a gene: 5. CDR3 region: CASTDRGPYGYTF. For the CDR3, the DNA is TGTGCCAGCACGGACAGGGGACCTTATGGCTACACCTTC.

This clone showed up just once. The chain links TRBV25-1 to TRBJ2-1; 8 positions match TRBD2. Per the germline V gene, CDR1 is MGHDK and CDR2 is SYGVNS. The V and J ends lost 5 bases and 7 bases, in that order; junction bases with no gene match: 16. The CDR3 is 17 residues long. Written as DNA, the CDR3 is TGTGCCAGCAGTACCCCCCCCGGGACTAGAAAGGGTAATGAGCAGTTCTTC. Translation gives CASSTPPGTRKGNEQFF.

The chain has TRBV21-1 and TRBJ1-5; the DNA was not used to check the table's D call, TRBD1. TRBV21-1 is reported as a pseudogene. The CDR3 is 15 amino acids. The CDR3 DNA follows: TGTGCCAGCAGCAAAGACGGACAGAGCAATCAGCCCCAGCATTTT. Encoded protein: CASSKDGQSNQPQHF.

CDR3 DNA sequence: TGCGCCAGCAGCGGAATGGCGTCTGGACTGAATGAGCAGTTCTTC. It translates to CASSGMASGLNEQFF. The V and J genes are TRBV5-1 and TRBJ2-1, with a weak D call TRBD2 (5 bases). V gave up 4 bases and J gave up 7 bases, with 18 bases separating them. CDR1 and CDR2 (germline): SGHRS, YFSETQ. The CDR3 extends over 15 amino acids. Drawing the rest from reference TRBV5-1 and TRBJ2-1, the complete variable domain is KAGVTQTPRYLIKTRGQQVTLSCSPISGHRSVSWYQQTPGQGLQFLFEYFSETQRNKGNFPGRFSGRQFSNSRSEMNVSTLELGDSALYLCASSGMASGLNEQFFGPGTRLTVL.

The rearrangement links TRBV30 to TRBJ2-5; TRBD2 is a possible D gene (5 bases). Trimming pared 2 bases from V and 5 bases from J, leaving 18 bases between. CDR1 is GTSNPN and CDR2 is SVGIG in the germline V gene (reference sequence). The CDR3 covers 15 residues. For the CDR3, the DNA is TGTGCCTGGAGTTACGGGGTCCAACTTAGGGAGACCCAGTACTTC. Its translation: CAWSYGVQLRETQYF.

The chain recombines TRBV19 with TRBJ1-2; 7 positions agree with TRBD1. Germline values: CDR1 LNHDA, CDR2 SQIVND (reference sequence). The CDR3 consists of 12 residues. Germline trimming cut 3 bases from V and 8 bases from J; bases unmatched to any gene: 3. DNA for the CDR3: TGTGCCAGTAGTATTGGGACAGAAGGCTACACCTTC. This encodes CASSIGTEGYTF. Combining the CDR3 with reference TRBV19 and TRBJ1-2 gives the whole variable domain DGGITQSPKYLFRKEGQNVTLSCEQNLNHDAMYWYRQDPGQGLRLIYYSQIVNDFQKGDIAEGYSVSREKKESFPLTVTSAQKNPTAFYLCASSIGTEGYTFGSGTRLTVV.

In DNA form, the CDR3 reads TGCGCCAGCAGCTTGGGCAGGCCCTCCTATGGCTACACCTTC. Protein: CASSLGRPSYGYTF. This rearrangement joins TRBV5-1 to TRBJ1-2; D unresolved. Per germline, CDR1 SGHRS and CDR2 YFSETQ. The CDR3 has 14 residues. Between the trimmed V and J ends, which lost 0 bases and 4 bases, there was a span of 10 bases.

The rearrangement uses TRBV11-2 and TRBJ2-4; 9 nucleotides align to TRBD2. V gave up 4 bases and J gave up 1 base; unmatched junction bases: 14. Germline values: CDR1 SGHAT, CDR2 FQNNGV. There are 19 residues in the CDR3. The CDR3: CASSWPTSGPPGAKNIQYF. CDR3 DNA: TGTGCCAGCAGCTGGCCTACTAGCGGGCCTCCGGGGGCCAAAAACATTCAGTACTTC. The whole variable domain, remainder taken from reference TRBV11-2 and TRBJ2-4, is EAGVAQSPRYKIIEKRQSVAFWCNPISGHATLYWYQQILGQGPKLLIQFQNNGVVDDSQLPKDRFSAERLKGVDSTLKIQPAKLEDSAVYLCASSWPTSGPPGAKNIQYFGAGTRLSVL.

The rearrangement uses TRBV27 and TRBJ1-5, with a weak D call TRBD1 (5 bases). V dropped 6 bases and J dropped 2 bases, with 14 bases sitting between them. Germline V gene data show CDR1 as MNHEY and CDR2 as SMNVEV (reference sequence). The CDR3 extends over 15 amino acids. This CDR3 is CASSVAGVGNQPQHF. The CDR3 nucleotides read TGTGCCAGCAGCGTAGCGGGGGTTGGCAATCAGCCCCAGCATTTT.

The chain's CDR3 is CASSQVAENTEAFF. CDR3 DNA: TGTGCCAGCAGCCAAGTTGCAGAGAACACTGAAGCTTTCTTT. J is TRBJ1-1 and V is TRBV4-2, with D unclear. This CDR3 has 14 amino acids. V shed 1 base and J shed 1 base, with 7 bases lying between them. Germline-derived CDR1 and CDR2 are LGHNA and YNFKEQ.

The chain carries TRBV14 and TRBJ1-3, with 7 bases fitting TRBD1. CDR3 length equals 18 residues. J gave up 1 base and V 0 bases, and 9 bases lay outside the gene matches. CDR1 is SGHDN, CDR2 FVKESK, per germline. The CDR3 here is CASSQDQTGAMSGNTIYF. For the CDR3, the DNA is TGTGCCAGCAGCCAAGATCAAACAGGGGCTATGTCTGGAAACACCATATATTTT.

V gene TRBV19 combines with J gene TRBJ2-2, with TRBD2 as a possible D gene (5 bases). CDR3 size: 16 residues. V shed 5 bases and J shed 1 base, with 14 bases lying between them. Per germline, CDR1 LNHDA and CDR2 SQIVND (reference sequence). CDR3 sequence reads: CASSPTRRVNTGELFF. The CDR3 nucleotides read TGTGCCAGTAGTCCAACTAGACGGGTGAACACCGGGGAGCTGTTTTTT.

The CDR3 loop reads CASSEFTGGGETQYF. The CDR3 nucleotides are TGTGCCAGCAGTGAATTCACAGGGGGGGGAGAGACCCAGTACTTC. The chain is built from TRBV25-1 and TRBJ2-5; D may be TRBD1 (8 bases). Germline CDR1 MGHDK, CDR2 SYGVNS. The CDR3 runs to 15 residues. Between the trimmed V and J ends, which lost 1 base and 4 bases, there was a span of 13 bases.

This rearrangement joins TRBV29-1 to TRBJ1-1, with 8 bases lining up with TRBD1. This CDR3 comprises 15 residues. Germline CDR1 reads SQVTM; CDR2 reads ANQGSEA. V was clipped by 2 bases and J by 0 bases; unmatched bases: 5. The CDR3 is CSVERDRSLNTEAFF. The DNA for the CDR3 is TGCAGCGTTGAAAGGGACAGGTCCTTGAACACTGAAGCTTTCTTT.

V gene TRBV7-2 combines with J gene TRBJ2-1; TRBD2 matches at 8 bases. Germline V gene lookup returns CDR1 SGHTA and CDR2 FQGNSA. CDR3 length: 15 residues. Germline trimming cut 1 base from V and 4 bases from J; bases unmatched to any gene: 3. The CDR3 here is CASSLEAGVYNEQFF. The DNA of the CDR3 is TGTGCCAGCAGCTTAGAAGCGGGAGTGTACAATGAGCAGTTCTTC.

Points on this clone: Other nucleotide sequences from this sample produce the same CDR3. V and J are TRBV6-1 and TRBJ2-7; weak D call: TRBD2 (6 bases). V was clipped by 2 bases and J by 13 bases, with 36 bases between them. Germline values: CDR1 MNHNS, CDR2 SASEGT. CDR3 size: 19 residues. The CDR3 bases are TGTGCCAGCAGTGAACCGGGACTTATCGAACCTACGAGCAGAAGTTGGTTTTACTTC. Translating it yields CASSEPGLIEPTSRSWFYF.

J is TRBJ2-7 and V is TRBV19; D remains ambiguous. The V and J ends lost 4 bases and 2 bases respectively, with 3 bases between them. The germline V gene has CDR1 LNHDA and CDR2 SQIVND (reference sequence). This CDR3 has 11 residues. The CDR3 DNA sequence: TGTGCCAGTAGTACCACCTACGAGCAGTACTTC. Encoded protein: CASSTTYEQYF.